This TCR beta chain was documented in a study of T cell responses to AZD1222 COVID-19 vaccine. Broader study findings: Females outnumbered males among donors, who were mostly white British; clonal diversity was possibly underestimated.

Some clones are missing from TCRdb's copy, which holds only in-frame ones; the method was immunoSEQ multiplex PCR. The data show approximately 120,000 clones, 80% to 90% seen once. Of note for this clone: As yet, its antigen is unknown.

The CDR3 is made up of 15 amino acids. V lost 6 bases, J lost 4 bases, and 16 bases lay in between. Germline V gene data show CDR1 as SGHTA and CDR2 as FQGNSA. The chain carries TRBV7-2 and TRBJ2-1; D gene unclear. The sequence came from an adult in good health. Source: peripheral blood, taken on day 0 of AZD1222 vaccination. The CDR3 loop reads CASSRSDTLYNEQFF. CDR3 nucleotides: TGTGCCAGCAGTCGCTCTGACACGTTATACAATGAGCAGTTCTTC.